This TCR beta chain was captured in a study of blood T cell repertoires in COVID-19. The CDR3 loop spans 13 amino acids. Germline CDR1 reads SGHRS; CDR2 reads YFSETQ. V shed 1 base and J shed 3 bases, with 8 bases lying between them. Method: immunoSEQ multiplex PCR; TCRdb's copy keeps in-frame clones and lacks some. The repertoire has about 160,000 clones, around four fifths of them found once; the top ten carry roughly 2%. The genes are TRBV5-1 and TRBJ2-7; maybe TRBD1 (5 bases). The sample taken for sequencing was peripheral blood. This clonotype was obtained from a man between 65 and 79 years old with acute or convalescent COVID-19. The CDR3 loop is CASSLLRGYEQYF. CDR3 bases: TGCGCCAGCAGCTTGCTTAGGGGCTACGAGCAGTACTTC.